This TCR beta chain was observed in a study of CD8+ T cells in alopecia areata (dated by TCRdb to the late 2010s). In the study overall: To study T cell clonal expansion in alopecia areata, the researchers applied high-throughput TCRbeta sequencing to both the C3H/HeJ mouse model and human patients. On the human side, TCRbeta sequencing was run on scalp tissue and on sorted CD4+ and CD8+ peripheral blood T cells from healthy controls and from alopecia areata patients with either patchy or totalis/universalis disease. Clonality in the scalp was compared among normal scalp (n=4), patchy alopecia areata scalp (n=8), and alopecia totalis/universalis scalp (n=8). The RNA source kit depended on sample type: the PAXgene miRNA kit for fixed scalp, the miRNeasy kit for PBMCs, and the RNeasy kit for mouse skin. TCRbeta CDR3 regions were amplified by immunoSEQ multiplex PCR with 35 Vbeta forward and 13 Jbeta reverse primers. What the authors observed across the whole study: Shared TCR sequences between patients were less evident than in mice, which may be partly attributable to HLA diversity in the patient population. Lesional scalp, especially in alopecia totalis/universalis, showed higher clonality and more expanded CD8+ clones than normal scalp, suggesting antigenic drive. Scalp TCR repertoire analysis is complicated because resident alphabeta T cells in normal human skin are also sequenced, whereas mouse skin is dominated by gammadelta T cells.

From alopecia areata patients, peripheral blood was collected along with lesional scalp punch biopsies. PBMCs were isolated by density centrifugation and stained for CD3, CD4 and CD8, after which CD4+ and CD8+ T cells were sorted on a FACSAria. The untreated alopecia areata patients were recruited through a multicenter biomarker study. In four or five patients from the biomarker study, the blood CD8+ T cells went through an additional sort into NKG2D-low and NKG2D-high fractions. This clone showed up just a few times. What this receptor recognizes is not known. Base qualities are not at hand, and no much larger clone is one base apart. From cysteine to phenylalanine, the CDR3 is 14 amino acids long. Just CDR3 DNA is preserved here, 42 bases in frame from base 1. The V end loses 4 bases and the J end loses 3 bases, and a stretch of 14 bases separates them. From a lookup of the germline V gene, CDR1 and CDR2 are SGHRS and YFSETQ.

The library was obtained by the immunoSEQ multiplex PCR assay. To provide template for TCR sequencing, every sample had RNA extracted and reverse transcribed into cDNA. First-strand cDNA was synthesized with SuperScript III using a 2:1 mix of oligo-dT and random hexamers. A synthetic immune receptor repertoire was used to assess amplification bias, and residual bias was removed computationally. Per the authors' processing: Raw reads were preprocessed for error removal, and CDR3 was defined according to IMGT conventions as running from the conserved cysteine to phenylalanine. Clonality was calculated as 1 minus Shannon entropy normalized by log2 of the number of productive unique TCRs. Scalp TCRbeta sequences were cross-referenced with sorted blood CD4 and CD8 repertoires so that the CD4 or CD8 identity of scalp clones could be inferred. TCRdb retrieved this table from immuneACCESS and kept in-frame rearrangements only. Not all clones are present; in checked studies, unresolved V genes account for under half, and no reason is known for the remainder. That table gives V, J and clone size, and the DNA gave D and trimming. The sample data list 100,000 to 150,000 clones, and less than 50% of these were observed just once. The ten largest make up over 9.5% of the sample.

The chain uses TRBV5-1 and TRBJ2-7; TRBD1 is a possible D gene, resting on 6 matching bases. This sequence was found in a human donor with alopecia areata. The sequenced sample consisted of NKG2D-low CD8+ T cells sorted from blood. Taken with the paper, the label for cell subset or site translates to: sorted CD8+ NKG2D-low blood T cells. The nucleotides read TGCGCCAGCAGCCTAACGGGACAAGACTACGAGCAGTACTTC. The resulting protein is CASSLTGQDYEQYF.